The 5 T cell receptor beta chains below come from one sample, sequenced in a study of T cells in women clearing cervical HPV infection. Clones were read by immunoSEQ multiplex PCR, and TCRdb kept only the in-frame ones, dropping some. The listing records 30,000 to 35,000 clones. Input material: blood buffy coat. These receptors originate from a woman aged 18-70 years with a cervical HPV16 infection that either progressed to CIN3+ or cleared (not recorded which).

A remark on this clone: The read ends 3 residues shy of where the CDR3 ends; the end is completed using the germline J gene. The chain employs TRBV5-1 and TRBJ2-7; tentative D call: TRBD2 (6 bases). Germline V gives CDR1 SGHRS, CDR2 YFSETQ. The CDR3 runs to 15 residues. With 0 bases removed from V and 2 bases from J, the gap between germline ends came to 12 bases. The chain's CDR3 is CASSLAAGLPYEQYF. CDR3 DNA (partial): TGCGCCAGCAGCTTGGCGGCGGGATTACCCTACGAG.

Comment on this clone: Other nucleotide sequences in the sample specify the same CDR3. This CDR3 is CASSMGGPDTQYF. Partial CDR3 DNA: TGTGCCAGTAGTATGGGCGGGCCAGATACG. The genes are TRBV19 and TRBJ2-3, with a weak D call TRBD2 (5 bases). The CDR3 end lies 3 residues beyond the end of the read and is filled in from the germline J gene. The V and J ends lost 3 bases and 4 bases respectively, with 8 bases between them. This CDR3 is 13 amino acids long. In germline, CDR1 is LNHDA, CDR2 SQIVND (reference sequence).

Points on this clone: The read halts 3 residues ahead of the CDR3 end, with the missing end drawn from the germline J gene. The chain employs TRBV18 and TRBJ1-2; possible D gene TRBD1, 5 bases. Germline values: CDR1 KGHSH, CDR2 LQKENI. This CDR3 is built from 16 residues. This CDR3 is CASSPWGGSSYNDYTF. CDR3 DNA, as far as it was read: TGTGCCAGCTCACCCTGGGGGGGGAGCTCCTACAATGAC. Based on the CDR3 plus reference TRBV18 and TRBJ1-2, the full variable domain is NAGVMQNPRHLVRRRGQEARLRCSPMKGHSHVYWYRQLPEEGLKFMVYLQKENIIDESGMPKERFSAEFPKEGPSILRIQQVVRGDSAAYFCASSPWGGSSYNDYTFGSGTRLTVV.

With respect to this clone: The read ends 3 residues before the CDR3 terminus; that terminus is restored from the germline J gene. This chain joins TRBV7-7 and TRBJ1-3; a possible D gene is TRBD1 (6 bases). The CDR3 loop spans 13 amino acids. Trimming removed 5 bases from V and 4 bases from J, with 9 bases in between. Germline V gives CDR1 SSHAT, CDR2 FNYEAQ (reference sequence). The CDR3 sequence: CASSTGQGNTIYF. CDR3 bases read: TGTGCCAGCAGCACGGGACAAGGAAACACC. Filled out from reference TRBV7-7 and TRBJ1-3, the complete variable domain reads GAGVSQSPRYKVTKRGQDVTLRCDPISSHATLYWYQQALGQGPEFLTYFNYEAQPDKSGLPSDRFSAERPEGSISTLTIQRTEQRDSAMYRCASSTGQGNTIYFGEGSWLTVV.

As to this clone: The sequence runs out 3 residues before the end of the CDR3; the remainder is reconstructed from the germline J gene. The chain combines TRBV7-9 with TRBJ1-2; 11 bases fit TRBD1. This CDR3 spans 15 amino acids. Germline V lookup: CDR1 SEHNR, CDR2 FQNEAQ (reference sequence). Here the CDR3 reads CASSFWDRGEGGYTF. The DNA read from the CDR3 is TGTGCCAGCAGCTTCTGGGACAGGGGGGAGGGCGGC.